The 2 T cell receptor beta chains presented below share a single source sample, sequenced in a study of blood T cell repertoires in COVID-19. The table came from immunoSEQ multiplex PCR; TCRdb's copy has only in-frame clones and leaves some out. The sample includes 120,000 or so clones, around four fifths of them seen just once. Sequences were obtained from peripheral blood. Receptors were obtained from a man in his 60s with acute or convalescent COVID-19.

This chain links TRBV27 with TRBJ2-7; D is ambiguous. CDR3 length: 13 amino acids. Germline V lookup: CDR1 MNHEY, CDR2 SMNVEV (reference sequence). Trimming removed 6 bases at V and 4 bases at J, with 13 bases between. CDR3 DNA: TGTGCCAGCAGGGAACATACAGCTTACGAGCAGTACTTC. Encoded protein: CASREHTAYEQYF.

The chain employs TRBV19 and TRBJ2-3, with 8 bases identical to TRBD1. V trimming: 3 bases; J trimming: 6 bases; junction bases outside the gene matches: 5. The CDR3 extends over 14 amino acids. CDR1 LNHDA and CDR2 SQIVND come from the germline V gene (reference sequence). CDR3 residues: CASSITGGKDTQYF. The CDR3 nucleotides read TGTGCCAGTAGTATCACAGGGGGAAAGGATACGCAGTATTTT.